This paragraph covers one T cell receptor beta chain sequence. This clonotype showed up many times. The clone's antigen remains unknown. It has no much larger one-base neighbor in the sample; base qualities were not kept. These data originate in a study of post-analysis software for immune sequencing data (dated by TCRdb to between 2015 and 2017). In terms of the full investigation: Recorded disease courses included relapsing-remitting, secondary progressive and progressive-relapsing multiple sclerosis, with some patients lacking subtype annotation. The patient repertoires were compared against 10 to 12 previously published healthy control repertoires obtained from donors aged 6 to 25 years. A subset of samples was prepared in parallel using single-end sample barcoding, then pooled and co-amplified after Illumina adapter ligation. Points the paper makes about the study in general: The multiple sclerosis patient group was slightly younger than the control group. Multiple sclerosis patients had significantly lower normalized Chao1 diversity than controls, a result that suggests substantial peripheral T-cell clonal expansion. Four or five TRBV segments, including TRBV5-6, TRBV5-1 and TRBV20-1, were significantly more frequent in patients than controls. Direct clustering with F measure showed strong co-clustering of samples prepared in the same batch, prompting a batch-effect correction.

To demonstrate the VDJtools post-analysis software, TCR beta repertoires were profiled from the peripheral blood of about 14 young patients with multiple sclerosis. The multiple sclerosis patients were children and adolescents between roughly 6 and 16 years of age. Looking up the germline V gene (reference sequence) yields CDR1 DFQATT and CDR2 SNEGSKA. Compared with germline, V lacks 3 bases and J lacks 4 bases; bases without a gene match: 10. The CDR3, from cysteine to phenylalanine, totals 18 residues. The kept DNA is CDR3 alone, 54 bases in frame from the first base. Libraries were constructed by PCR. Sequencing took place on an Illumina HiSeq 2500. Unique molecular identifiers were incorporated into TCR beta cDNA libraries to reduce PCR and sequencing biases. Roughly 500,000 cDNA molecules were obtained per 1 to 10 million input T cells, so each molecule approximated one T cell. Patient libraries were prepared and sequenced with the same protocol used for the earlier healthy control dataset. Samples belonging to the same batch were prepared together, multiplexed and sequenced on a shared HiSeq lane. Under the source paper's analysis protocol: Raw barcoded reads were processed with MIGEC, and single-read molecular identifier groups were discarded before consensus assembly and CDR3 extraction. VDJtools was used for post-analysis of the clonotype tables, and diversity was normalized by down-sampling every dataset to the size of the smallest sample. Repertoire overlap clustering matched CDR3 amino acid but not nucleotide sequences to correct batch-related cross-sample contamination. TCRdb trimmed the raw reads at Q25, called clones with MiXCR and kept productive beta chains. Entries are consolidated by CDR3 protein sequence, retaining the most common genes and DNA. None of the V and J calls come from the authors' own analysis; TCRdb made them. This sample gives approximately 250,000 distinct CDR3 sequences in total; about 38% of them show up just once. The ten biggest clones cover 4.5% to 5.5% of the sample.

The sequence joins TRBV20-1 to TRBJ2-3, with TRBD2 identical over 16 junction bases. The receptor comes from a girl aged 5 to 17 with multiple sclerosis. The specimen was blood. The DNA sequence is as follows: TGCAGTGCTAGTTCTATCGGGACTAGCGGGAGGGCGGCAGATACGCAGTATTTT. Translation gives CSASSIGTSGRAADTQYF.